The sequence of this T cell receptor beta chain was determined in a study of response to subunit inactivated influenza vaccine. Study-level findings and limits: Authors suggested each seasonal flu vaccination may recruit only limited numbers of new T cells.

From the RT-PCR reads, TCRdb called clonotypes with MiXCR, one entry per CDR3 protein. The table lists hundreds of thousands of distinct CDR3 sequences, approximately 24% of them singletons. Trimming at V came to 1 base and at J to 6 bases, leaving 9 bases not matched to a gene. Per germline, CDR1 LGHDT and CDR2 YNNKEL (reference sequence). This CDR3 spans 17 amino acids. A word on this clonotype: Its antigen is still unknown.

The specimen was CD4+ T cells sorted from PBMCs, collected less than 6 days after vaccination. The V call is TRBV3-1, the J call TRBJ2-3, with 11 nucleotides matching TRBD2. The clonotype was recovered from a man aged 50-60 years who received an inactivated influenza vaccine. The CDR3 region has the DNA TGTGCCAGCAGCCAAGGTATAGCGGGAGGGCCTTCTGATACGCAGTATTTT. It specifies CASSQGIAGGPSDTQYF.